A single sample gave rise to the 12 T cell receptor beta chains below, sequenced in a study of blood T cell repertoires in COVID-19. Clones were read by immunoSEQ multiplex PCR, and TCRdb kept only the in-frame ones, dropping some. The table records just under 65,000 clones, roughly 76% of them present only once. The sequenced sample was peripheral blood. Every receptor here comes from a human donor in a cohort sampled during active COVID-19.

The V and J genes are TRBV7-2 and TRBJ2-2, with D maybe TRBD1 (6 bases). CDR1 is SGHTA and CDR2 is FQGNSA in the germline V gene. Trimming took 1 base from V and 5 from J, leaving 11 bases between them. This CDR3 has 15 residues. As DNA, the CDR3 is TGTGCCAGCAGCTTAGGAGGGGGTCCGACCGGGGAGCTGTTTTTT. It translates to CASSLGGGPTGELFF.

The table lists this clone with a few counts. The chain is built from TRBV30 and TRBJ1-1, with D tentatively TRBD1 (5 bases). CDR1 GTSNPN and CDR2 SVGIG come from the germline V gene (reference sequence). The CDR3 has 12 amino acids. The V and J ends lost 4 bases and 1 base respectively, with 7 bases between them. CDR3 residues: CAWTQENTEAFF. The CDR3 nucleotides read TGTGCCTGGACACAGGAGAACACTGAAGCTTTCTTT. Full variable domain (outside the CDR3, taken from reference TRBV30 and TRBJ1-1): SQTIHQWPATLVQPVGSPLSLECTVEGTSNPNLYWYRQAAGRGLQLLFYSVGIGQISSEVPQNLSASRPQDRQFILSSKKLLLSDSGFYLCAWTQENTEAFFGQGTRLTVV.

This clone has only a few counts. The chain uses TRBV30 and TRBJ1-6, with 7 bases matching TRBD1. CDR3 length: 16 residues. Germline V lookup: CDR1 GTSNPN, CDR2 SVGIG (reference sequence). After removal of 3 bases from V and 6 bases from J, the junction contained 11 bases not matched to a gene. CDR3: CAWRGGLTGVNSPLHF. CDR3 coding DNA: TGTGCCTGGAGGGGGGGCTTAACAGGGGTTAATTCACCCCTCCACTTT.

V gene TRBV30 combines with J gene TRBJ1-5, with D perhaps matching TRBD1 (5 bases). CDR1 is GTSNPN, CDR2 SVGIG, per germline (reference sequence). V lost 1 base to trimming and J lost 7 bases, with 11 bases between them. CDR3 length: 13 residues. CDR3 sequence (DNA): TGTGCCTGGAGTGGACAGTCCAGGCAGCCCCAGCATTTT. Protein: CAWSGQSRQPQHF.

The J gene is TRBJ2-1, the V gene TRBV4-2, with D hard to call. V lost 0 bases to trimming and J lost 2 bases, with 11 bases between them. Germline V gene sequence: CDR1 LGHNA, CDR2 YNFKEQ. This CDR3 comprises 16 residues. The CDR3: CASSQESGSTYNEQFF. DNA for the CDR3: TGTGCCAGCAGCCAAGAATCCGGGTCAACCTACAATGAGCAGTTCTTC.

The rearrangement uses TRBV19 and TRBJ2-2; TRBD1 agrees at 10 bases. V lost 5 bases to trimming and J lost 5 bases; unmatched junction nucleotides: 8. The CDR3 totals 16 residues. Germline-derived CDR1 and CDR2 are LNHDA and SQIVND (reference sequence). CDR3 region: CASSPRDRGFTGELFF. The CDR3 DNA follows: TGTGCCAGTAGTCCCCGGGACAGGGGTTTTACCGGGGAGCTGTTTTTT.

The chain couples TRBV3-1 (or the pseudogene TRBV3-2) to TRBJ1-5; TRBD1 might be the D (6 bases). CDR3 length: 14 amino acids. Germline V gene sequence: CDR1 LGHDT, CDR2 YNNKEL (reference sequence). Trimming took off 1 base at V and 4 bases at J, with 8 bases between the two ends. This chain's CDR3 is CASSQGRGNQPQHF. The CDR3 DNA reads TGTGCCAGCAGCCAAGGCAGGGGTAATCAGCCCCAGCATTTT.

The V and J genes are TRBV7-9 and TRBJ1-2; D remains unclear. The CDR3 has 13 amino acids. In germline, CDR1 is SEHNR, CDR2 FQNEAQ (reference sequence). Trimming pared 6 bases from V and 8 bases from J, leaving 16 bases between. In DNA, the CDR3 is TGTGCCAGCAGGCCCCTCGGGGTTCGGGGCTACACCTTC. The encoded protein is CASRPLGVRGYTF.

The chain combines TRBV9 with TRBJ2-5, with D possibly being TRBD1 (6 bases). The CDR3 has 15 residues. V dropped 0 bases and J dropped 3 bases, with 12 bases sitting between them. CDR1 is SGDLS, CDR2 YYNGEE, per germline. As DNA, the CDR3 is TGTGCCAGCAGCGTAGGGGACACCCGAAAAGAGACCCAGTACTTC. Protein sequence: CASSVGDTRKETQYF.

The genes are TRBV11-2 and TRBJ2-7; tentative D call: TRBD2 (6 bases). The CDR3 is 14 residues long. The ends were cut back, 6 bases at V and 4 bases at J, with 16 bases in the middle. Germline V gives CDR1 SGHAT, CDR2 FQNNGV. The CDR3 spells CASRTRRGRYEQYF. CDR3 bases: TGTGCCAGCAGGACACGGCGGGGCAGGTACGAGCAGTACTTC.

The V gene is TRBV25-1, the J gene TRBJ2-7, with D possibly TRBD2 on 6 matching bases. The CDR3 runs 13 residues. V was clipped by 4 bases and J by 3 bases, with 10 bases between them. CDR1 is MGHDK and CDR2 is SYGVNS in the germline V gene. CDR3 sequence reads: CASSGDFYYEQYF. CDR3 nucleotide sequence: TGTGCCAGCAGTGGGGACTTCTACTACGAGCAGTACTTC.

This rearrangement joins TRBV28 to TRBJ2-3, with D perhaps matching TRBD2 (7 bases). The CDR3 is 15 amino acids. The germline V gene encodes CDR1 MDHEN and CDR2 SYDVKM. Here the CDR3 DNA reads TGTGCTACAGAGGGGGGGGCTAGCGGAAGAGATACGCAGTATTTT. Residues: CATEGGASGRDTQYF. Drawing the rest from reference TRBV28 and TRBJ2-3, the complete variable domain is DVKVTQSSRYLVKRTGEKVFLECVQDMDHENMFWYRQDPGLGLRLIYFSYDVKMKEKGDIPEGYSVSREKKERFSLILESASTNQTSMYLCATEGGASGRDTQYFGPGTRLTVL.